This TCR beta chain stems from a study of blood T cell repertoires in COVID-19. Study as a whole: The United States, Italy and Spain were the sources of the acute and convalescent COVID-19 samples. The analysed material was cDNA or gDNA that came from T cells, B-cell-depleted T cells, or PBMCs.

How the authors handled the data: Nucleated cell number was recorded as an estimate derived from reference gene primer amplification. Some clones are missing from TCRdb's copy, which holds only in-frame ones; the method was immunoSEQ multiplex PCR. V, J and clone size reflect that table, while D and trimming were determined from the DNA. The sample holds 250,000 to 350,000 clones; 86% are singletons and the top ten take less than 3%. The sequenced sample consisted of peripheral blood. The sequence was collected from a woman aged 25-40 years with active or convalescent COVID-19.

The CDR3 DNA reads TGTGCCAGCAGTTACGTTCCCTATGAAGCTTTCTTT. As protein: CASSYVPYEAFF. J is TRBJ1-1 and V is TRBV6-2 or TRBV6-3; no clear D gene. Trimming pared 2 bases from V and 7 bases from J, leaving 8 bases between. The germline gives CDR1 MNHEY, CDR2 SVGEGT. The CDR3 consists of 12 residues.